The present T cell receptor (beta chain) was sequenced within a study of control samples from healthy donors and cancer patients. Germline values: CDR1 SGHKS, CDR2 YYEKEE (reference sequence). The CDR3 totals 15 residues. Trimming removed 0 bases at V and 4 bases at J, with 10 bases between. Generated by immunoSEQ multiplex PCR, the TCRdb table keeps only in-frame clones and is missing some. The table shows just over 150,000 clones, with 93% occurring only once. The clonotype was recovered from a middle-aged man in good health. The sequencing input was blood. The chain uses TRBV5-5 and TRBJ2-2; a weak D match, TRBD2 (5 bases). CDR3 DNA: TGTGCCAGCAGCTTGGGAGGGCTTCTCACCGGGGAGCTGTTTTTT. Its protein product is CASSLGGLLTGELFF.